These T cell receptor beta chains were read from a single sample in a study of T-cell memory formation after mild COVID-19. TCRdb itself ran the 5' RACE reads through MiXCR, one entry per CDR3 protein. The data contain roughly 310,000 distinct CDR3 sequences, more than 15% of them seen just once; the ten biggest clones take up 22%. The specimen was PBMCs or a T cell subset sorted from them (not recorded which). Every receptor here comes from a man younger than 30 who had mild COVID-19 (a few samples of this study predate the infection). Cell type and time point are not known. CDR3s include the opening cysteine and the closing phenylalanine or tryptophan. Each record gives: clone size, V gene, J gene, CDR3 protein. The listing skips clone size in some rows; elsewhere it reads once, few, many or a size class.

abundance: -; v_gene: TRBV21-1; j_gene: TRBJ1-5; CDR3aa: CASSPPQGARSNQPQHF
abundance: -; v_gene: TRBV7-6; j_gene: TRBJ2-1; CDR3aa: CASSLEGRGLHNEQFF
abundance: -; v_gene: TRBV25-1; j_gene: TRBJ2-6; CDR3aa: CASSESGRSGANVLTF
abundance: -; v_gene: TRBV6-4; j_gene: TRBJ1-5; CDR3aa: CASGGTGVGLEPQHF
abundance: few; v_gene: TRBV7-9; j_gene: TRBJ2-3; CDR3aa: CASSLPLGLAADTQYF
abundance: few; v_gene: TRBV7-2; j_gene: TRBJ2-3; CDR3aa: CASSLERGRGGDTQYF
abundance: many; v_gene: TRBV4-1; j_gene: TRBJ2-5; CDR3aa: CASSPPDRQETQYF
abundance: few; v_gene: TRBV6-5; j_gene: TRBJ2-3; CDR3aa: CASSYVFLGTDTQYF
abundance: -; v_gene: TRBV7-2; j_gene: TRBJ2-7; CDR3aa: CATGGGQGVHEQYF
abundance: -; v_gene: TRBV4-1; j_gene: TRBJ1-3; CDR3aa: CASSQGRRGNTIYF
abundance: few; v_gene: TRBV7-9; j_gene: TRBJ2-5; CDR3aa: CASNSDGPETQYF
abundance: few; v_gene: TRBV24-1; j_gene: TRBJ1-5; CDR3aa: CATSDPSGDQPQHF
abundance: few; v_gene: TRBV6-5; j_gene: TRBJ2-3; CDR3aa: CASSYSSGGTQYF
abundance: few; v_gene: TRBV4-2; j_gene: TRBJ1-3; CDR3aa: CASSQDLGWNITGNTIYF
abundance: -; v_gene: TRBV12-5; j_gene: TRBJ2-2; CDR3aa: CASGLGGQGHTGELFF
abundance: few; v_gene: TRBV6-2/TRBV6-3; j_gene: TRBJ1-6; CDR3aa: CASSGAVQLHF
abundance: -; v_gene: TRBV20-1; j_gene: TRBJ2-3; CDR3aa: CSATDATDTQYF
abundance: few; v_gene: TRBV9; j_gene: TRBJ2-7; CDR3aa: CASSLRHSPQEVQYF
abundance: many; v_gene: TRBV29-1; j_gene: TRBJ2-3; CDR3aa: CSVTSGGTRNTQYF
abundance: once; v_gene: TRBV24-1; j_gene: TRBJ2-3; CDR3aa: CATSGEGLTDTQYF
abundance: -; v_gene: TRBV5-1; j_gene: TRBJ1-1; CDR3aa: CASSEDRGLNTEAFF
abundance: few; v_gene: TRBV6-2/TRBV6-3; j_gene: TRBJ2-2; CDR3aa: CASKVLGALGGELFF
abundance: few; v_gene: TRBV18; j_gene: TRBJ1-5; CDR3aa: CASSLGLRSGNQPQHF
abundance: -; v_gene: TRBV5-1; j_gene: TRBJ2-1; CDR3aa: CASSLWGFEQFF
abundance: few; v_gene: TRBV27; j_gene: TRBJ1-1; CDR3aa: CASSLSGAGVMNTEAFF
abundance: few; v_gene: TRBV12-3/TRBV12-4; j_gene: TRBJ2-2; CDR3aa: CASQNTNTGELFF
abundance: -; v_gene: TRBV5-4; j_gene: TRBJ1-5; CDR3aa: CASSYGQGSQHF
abundance: few; v_gene: TRBV3-1; j_gene: TRBJ2-5; CDR3aa: CASSQSGVQETQYF
abundance: -; v_gene: TRBV6-5; j_gene: TRBJ1-2; CDR3aa: CASSYGTGDSYGYTF
abundance: -; v_gene: TRBV29-1; j_gene: TRBJ1-3; CDR3aa: CSVVQGVSGNTIYF
abundance: -; v_gene: TRBV6-5; j_gene: TRBJ1-2; CDR3aa: CASSYSRENYGYTF
abundance: many; v_gene: TRBV6-1; j_gene: TRBJ1-6; CDR3aa: CASRYLTGNSPLHF
abundance: -; v_gene: TRBV4-3; j_gene: TRBJ2-7; CDR3aa: CASSQDAYVSYEQYF
abundance: few; v_gene: TRBV7-2; j_gene: TRBJ2-1; CDR3aa: CASAGGAAYNEQFF
abundance: few; v_gene: TRBV6-5; j_gene: TRBJ2-1; CDR3aa: CASSLKVYNEQFF
abundance: -; v_gene: TRBV11-2; j_gene: TRBJ2-2; CDR3aa: CASSFNYLGSTGELFF
abundance: few; v_gene: TRBV4-2; j_gene: TRBJ2-1; CDR3aa: CASSHSSGAQNNEQFF
abundance: few; v_gene: TRBV20-1; j_gene: TRBJ1-1; CDR3aa: CSARVGGPNTEAFF
abundance: few; v_gene: TRBV29-1; j_gene: TRBJ2-3; CDR3aa: CSVVGRSDTDTQYF
abundance: -; v_gene: TRBV7-8; j_gene: TRBJ2-1; CDR3aa: CASSPGLLANEQFF
abundance: -; v_gene: TRBV20-1; j_gene: TRBJ2-3; CDR3aa: CSADGTSGGAGDTQYF
abundance: few; v_gene: TRBV7-9; j_gene: TRBJ2-2; CDR3aa: CASSWDLGLAGGPTGELFF
abundance: few; v_gene: TRBV5-1; j_gene: TRBJ2-2; CDR3aa: CASSLEISGGNTGELFF
abundance: -; v_gene: TRBV28; j_gene: TRBJ1-2; CDR3aa: CASSPPKLGYTF
abundance: few; v_gene: TRBV5-1; j_gene: TRBJ2-7; CDR3aa: CASSLAGRRDEQYF
abundance: many; v_gene: TRBV20-1; j_gene: TRBJ1-3; CDR3aa: CSAMVGSYGNTIYF
abundance: few; v_gene: TRBV7-2; j_gene: TRBJ1-1; CDR3aa: CASSLGSPNTEAFF
abundance: -; v_gene: TRBV27; j_gene: TRBJ1-6; CDR3aa: CASSFQGLNSPLHF
abundance: -; v_gene: TRBV3-1; j_gene: TRBJ2-1; CDR3aa: CASSHRGGSNEQFF
abundance: many; v_gene: TRBV5-1; j_gene: TRBJ2-1; CDR3aa: CASSRRRGDRGGNEQFF
abundance: many; v_gene: TRBV5-5; j_gene: TRBJ1-1; CDR3aa: CASSLEAGWTEAFF
abundance: -; v_gene: TRBV7-6; j_gene: TRBJ1-6; CDR3aa: CASSLGGVSSPLHF
abundance: -; v_gene: TRBV7-8; j_gene: TRBJ1-5; CDR3aa: CASSLGDRGNQPQHF
abundance: -; v_gene: TRBV7-9; j_gene: TRBJ1-4; CDR3aa: CASSLVGTGVGEKLFF
abundance: -; v_gene: TRBV5-1; j_gene: TRBJ1-2; CDR3aa: CASSPSQGVNGYTF
abundance: few; v_gene: TRBV7-9; j_gene: TRBJ2-1; CDR3aa: CASSRRGGDLYNEQFF
abundance: many; v_gene: TRBV4-1; j_gene: TRBJ1-4; CDR3aa: CASSQVQGEEKLFF